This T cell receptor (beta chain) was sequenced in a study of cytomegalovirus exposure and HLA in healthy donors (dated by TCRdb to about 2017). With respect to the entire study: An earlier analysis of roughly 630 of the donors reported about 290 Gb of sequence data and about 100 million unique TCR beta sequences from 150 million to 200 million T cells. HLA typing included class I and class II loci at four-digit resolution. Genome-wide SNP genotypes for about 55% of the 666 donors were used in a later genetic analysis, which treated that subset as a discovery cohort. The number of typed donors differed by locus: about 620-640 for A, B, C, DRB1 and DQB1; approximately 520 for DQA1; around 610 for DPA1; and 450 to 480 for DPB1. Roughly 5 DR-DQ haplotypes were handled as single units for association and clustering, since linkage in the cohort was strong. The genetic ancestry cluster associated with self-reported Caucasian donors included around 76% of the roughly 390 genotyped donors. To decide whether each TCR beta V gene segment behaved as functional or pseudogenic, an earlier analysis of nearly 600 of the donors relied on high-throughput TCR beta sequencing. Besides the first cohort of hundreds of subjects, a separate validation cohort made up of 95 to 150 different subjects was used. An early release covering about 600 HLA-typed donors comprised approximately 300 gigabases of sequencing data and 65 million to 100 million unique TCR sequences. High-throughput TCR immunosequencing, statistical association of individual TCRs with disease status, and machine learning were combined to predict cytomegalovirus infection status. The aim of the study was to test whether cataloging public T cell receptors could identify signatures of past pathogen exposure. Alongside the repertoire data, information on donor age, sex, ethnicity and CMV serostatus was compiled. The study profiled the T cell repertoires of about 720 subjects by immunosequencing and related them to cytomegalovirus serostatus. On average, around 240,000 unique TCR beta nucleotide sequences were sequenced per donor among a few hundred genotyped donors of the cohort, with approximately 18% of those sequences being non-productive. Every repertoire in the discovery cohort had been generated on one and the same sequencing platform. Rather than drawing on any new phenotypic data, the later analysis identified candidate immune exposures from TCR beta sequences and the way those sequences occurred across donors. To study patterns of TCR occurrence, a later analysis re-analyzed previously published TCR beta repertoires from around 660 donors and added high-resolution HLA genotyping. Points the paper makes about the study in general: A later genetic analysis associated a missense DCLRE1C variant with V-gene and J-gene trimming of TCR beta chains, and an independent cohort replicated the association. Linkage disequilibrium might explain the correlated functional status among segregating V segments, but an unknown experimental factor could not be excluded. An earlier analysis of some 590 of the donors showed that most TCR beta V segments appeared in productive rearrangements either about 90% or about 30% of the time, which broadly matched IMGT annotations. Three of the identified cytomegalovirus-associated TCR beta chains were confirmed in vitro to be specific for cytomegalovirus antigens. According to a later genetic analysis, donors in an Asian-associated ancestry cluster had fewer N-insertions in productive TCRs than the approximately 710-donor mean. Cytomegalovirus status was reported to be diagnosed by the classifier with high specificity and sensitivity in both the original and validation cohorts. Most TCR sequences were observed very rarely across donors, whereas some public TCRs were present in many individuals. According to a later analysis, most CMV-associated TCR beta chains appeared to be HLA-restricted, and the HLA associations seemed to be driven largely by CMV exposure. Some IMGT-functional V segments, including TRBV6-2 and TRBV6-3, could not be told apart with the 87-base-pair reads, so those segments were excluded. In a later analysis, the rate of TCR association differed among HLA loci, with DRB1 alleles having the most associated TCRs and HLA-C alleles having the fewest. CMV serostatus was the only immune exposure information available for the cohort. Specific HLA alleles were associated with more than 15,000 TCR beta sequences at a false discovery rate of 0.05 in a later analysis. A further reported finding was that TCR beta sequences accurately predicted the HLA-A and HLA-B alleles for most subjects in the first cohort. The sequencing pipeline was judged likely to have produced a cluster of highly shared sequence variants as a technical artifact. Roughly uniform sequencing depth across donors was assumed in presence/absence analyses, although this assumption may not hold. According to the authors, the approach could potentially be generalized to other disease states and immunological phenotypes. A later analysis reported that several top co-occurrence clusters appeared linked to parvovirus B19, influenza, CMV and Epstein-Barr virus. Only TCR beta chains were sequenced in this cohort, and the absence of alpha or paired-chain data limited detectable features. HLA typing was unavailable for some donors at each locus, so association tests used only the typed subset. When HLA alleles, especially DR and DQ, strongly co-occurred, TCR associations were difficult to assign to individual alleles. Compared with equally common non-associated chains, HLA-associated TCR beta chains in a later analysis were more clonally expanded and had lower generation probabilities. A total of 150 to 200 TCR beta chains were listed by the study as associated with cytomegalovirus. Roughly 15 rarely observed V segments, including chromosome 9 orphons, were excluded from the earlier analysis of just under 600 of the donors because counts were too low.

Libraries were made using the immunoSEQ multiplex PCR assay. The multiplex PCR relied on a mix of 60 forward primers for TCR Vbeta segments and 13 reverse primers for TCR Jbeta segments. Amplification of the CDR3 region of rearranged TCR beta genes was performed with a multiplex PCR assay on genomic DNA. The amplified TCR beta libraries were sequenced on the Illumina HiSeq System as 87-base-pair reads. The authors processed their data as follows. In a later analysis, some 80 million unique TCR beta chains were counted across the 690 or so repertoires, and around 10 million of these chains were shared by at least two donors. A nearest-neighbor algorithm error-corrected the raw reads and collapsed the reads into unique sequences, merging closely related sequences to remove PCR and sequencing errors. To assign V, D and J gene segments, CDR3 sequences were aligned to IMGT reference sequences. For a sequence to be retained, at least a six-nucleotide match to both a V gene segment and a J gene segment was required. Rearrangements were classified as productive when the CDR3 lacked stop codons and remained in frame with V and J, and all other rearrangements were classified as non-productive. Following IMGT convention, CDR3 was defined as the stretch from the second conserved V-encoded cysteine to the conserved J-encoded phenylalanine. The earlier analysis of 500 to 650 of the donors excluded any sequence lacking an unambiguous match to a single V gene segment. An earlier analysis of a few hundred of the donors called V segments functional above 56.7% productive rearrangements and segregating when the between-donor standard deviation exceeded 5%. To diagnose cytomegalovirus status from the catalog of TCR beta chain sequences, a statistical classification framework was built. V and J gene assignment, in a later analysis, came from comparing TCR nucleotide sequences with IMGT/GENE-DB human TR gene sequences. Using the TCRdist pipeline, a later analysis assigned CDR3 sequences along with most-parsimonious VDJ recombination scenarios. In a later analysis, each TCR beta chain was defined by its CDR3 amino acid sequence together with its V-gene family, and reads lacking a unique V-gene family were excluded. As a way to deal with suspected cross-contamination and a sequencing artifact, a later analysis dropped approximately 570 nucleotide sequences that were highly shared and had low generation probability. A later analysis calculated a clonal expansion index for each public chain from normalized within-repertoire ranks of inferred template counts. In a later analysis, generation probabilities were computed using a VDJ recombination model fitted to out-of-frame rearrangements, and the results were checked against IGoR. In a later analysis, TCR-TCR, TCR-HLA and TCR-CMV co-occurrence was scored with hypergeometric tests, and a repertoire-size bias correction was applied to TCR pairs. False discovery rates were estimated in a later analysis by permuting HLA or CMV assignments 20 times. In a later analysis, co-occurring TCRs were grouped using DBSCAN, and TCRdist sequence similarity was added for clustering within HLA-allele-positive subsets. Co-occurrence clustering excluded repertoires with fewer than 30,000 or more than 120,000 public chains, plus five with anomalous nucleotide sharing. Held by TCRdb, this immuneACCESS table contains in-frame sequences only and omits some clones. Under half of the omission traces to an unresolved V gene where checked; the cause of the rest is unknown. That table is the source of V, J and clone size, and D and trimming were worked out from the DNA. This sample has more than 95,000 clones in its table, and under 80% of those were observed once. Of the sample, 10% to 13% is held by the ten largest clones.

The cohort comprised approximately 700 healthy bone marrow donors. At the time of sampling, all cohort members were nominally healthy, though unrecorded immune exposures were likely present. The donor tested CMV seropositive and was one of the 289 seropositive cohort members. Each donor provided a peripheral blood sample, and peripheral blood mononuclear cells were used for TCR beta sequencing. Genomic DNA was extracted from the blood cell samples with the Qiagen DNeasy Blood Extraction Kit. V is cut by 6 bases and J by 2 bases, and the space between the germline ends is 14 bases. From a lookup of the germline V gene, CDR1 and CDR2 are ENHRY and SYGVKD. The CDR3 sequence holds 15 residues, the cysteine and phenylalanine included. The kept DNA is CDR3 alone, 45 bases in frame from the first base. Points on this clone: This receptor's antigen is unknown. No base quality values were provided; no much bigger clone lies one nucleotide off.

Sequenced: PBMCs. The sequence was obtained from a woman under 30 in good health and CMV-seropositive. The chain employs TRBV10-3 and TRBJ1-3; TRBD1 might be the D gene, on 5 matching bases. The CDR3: CAIRSTGATGNTIYF. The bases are TGTGCCATCAGATCCACAGGTGCCACTGGAAACACCATATATTTT.